This TCR beta chain was recovered during a study of OX40 agonist ivuxolimab in advanced cancers. This CDR3 has 14 residues. Trimming stripped 2 bases from V and 4 bases from J, with 11 bases between. The germline V gene encodes CDR1 PRHDT and CDR2 FYEKMQ (reference sequence). Here immunoSEQ multiplex PCR was the method, and the copy in TCRdb shows in-frame clones only, minus some. The sample gives 50,000 to 65,000 clones, approximately 88% of which show up once; around 0.8% is in the top ten. This receptor was identified in an adult with an advanced solid tumor such as melanoma, head and neck, liver or kidney cancer. The sequenced sample was CD4+ or CD8+ T cells sorted from blood, obtained in a trial of the OX40 agonist ivuxolimab. This sequence joins TRBV13 and TRBJ2-5; tentatively, D is TRBD1 (6 bases). In DNA form, the CDR3 reads TGTGCCAGCAGCTTACAGCAGGGGCTAGAGACCCAGTACTTC. The encoded protein is CASSLQQGLETQYF.